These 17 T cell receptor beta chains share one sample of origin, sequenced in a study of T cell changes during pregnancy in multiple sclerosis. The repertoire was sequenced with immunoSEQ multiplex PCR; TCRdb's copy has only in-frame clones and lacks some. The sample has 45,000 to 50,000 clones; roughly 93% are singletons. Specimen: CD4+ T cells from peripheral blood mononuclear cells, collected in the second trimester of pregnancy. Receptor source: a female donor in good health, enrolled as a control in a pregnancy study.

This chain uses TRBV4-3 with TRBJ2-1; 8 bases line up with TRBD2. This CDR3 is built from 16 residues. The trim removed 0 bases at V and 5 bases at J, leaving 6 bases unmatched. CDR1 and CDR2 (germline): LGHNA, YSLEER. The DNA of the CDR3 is TGCGCCAGCAGCCAAGAATTCCGGGGGGGCAACAATGAGCAGTTCTTC. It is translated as CASSQEFRGGNNEQFF.

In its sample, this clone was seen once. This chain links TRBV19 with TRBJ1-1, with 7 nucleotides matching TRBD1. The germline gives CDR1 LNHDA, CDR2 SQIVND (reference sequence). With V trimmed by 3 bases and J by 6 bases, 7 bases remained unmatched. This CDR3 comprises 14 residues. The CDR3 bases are TGTGCCAGTAGTATCCGGGACAGACTATCTGAAGCTTTCTTT. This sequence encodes CASSIRDRLSEAFF. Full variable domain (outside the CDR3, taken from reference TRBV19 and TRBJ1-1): DGGITQSPKYLFRKEGQNVTLSCEQNLNHDAMYWYRQDPGQGLRLIYYSQIVNDFQKGDIAEGYSVSREKKESFPLTVTSAQKNPTAFYLCASSIRDRLSEAFFGQGTRLTVV.

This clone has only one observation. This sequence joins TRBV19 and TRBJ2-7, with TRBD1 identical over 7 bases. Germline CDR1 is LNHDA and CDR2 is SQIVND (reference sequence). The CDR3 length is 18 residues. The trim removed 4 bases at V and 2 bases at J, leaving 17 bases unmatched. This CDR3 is CASSKYSTTGETTYEQYF. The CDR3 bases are TGTGCCAGTAGTAAATATTCAACCACAGGGGAAACGACCTACGAGCAGTACTTC.

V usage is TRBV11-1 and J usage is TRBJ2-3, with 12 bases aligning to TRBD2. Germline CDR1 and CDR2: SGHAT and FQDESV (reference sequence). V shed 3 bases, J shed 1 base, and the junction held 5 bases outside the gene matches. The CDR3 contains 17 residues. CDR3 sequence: CASSFPRTSGGTDTQYF. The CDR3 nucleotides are TGTGCCAGCAGCTTTCCCCGGACTAGCGGGGGCACAGATACGCAGTATTTT.

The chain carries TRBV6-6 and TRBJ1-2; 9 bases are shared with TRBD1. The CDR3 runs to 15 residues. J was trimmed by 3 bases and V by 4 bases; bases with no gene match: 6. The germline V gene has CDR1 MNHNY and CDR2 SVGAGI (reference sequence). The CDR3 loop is CASSLQGAPYYGYTF. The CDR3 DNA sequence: TGTGCCAGCAGTTTACAGGGGGCGCCGTACTATGGCTACACCTTC.

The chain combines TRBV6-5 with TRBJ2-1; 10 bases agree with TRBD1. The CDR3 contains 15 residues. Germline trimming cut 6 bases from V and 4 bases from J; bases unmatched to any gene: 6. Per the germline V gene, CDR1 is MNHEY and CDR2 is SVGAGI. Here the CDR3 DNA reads TGTGCCAGCAGCCAGGACAGGGGGTCGTACAATGAGCAGTTCTTC. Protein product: CASSQDRGSYNEQFF.

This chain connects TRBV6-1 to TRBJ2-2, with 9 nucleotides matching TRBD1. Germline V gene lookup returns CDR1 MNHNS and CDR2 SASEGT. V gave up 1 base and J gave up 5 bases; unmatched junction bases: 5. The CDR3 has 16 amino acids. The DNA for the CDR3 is TGTGCCAGCAGTGAAGGATTTGGACAGGGGACCGGGGAGCTGTTTTTT. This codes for CASSEGFGQGTGELFF.

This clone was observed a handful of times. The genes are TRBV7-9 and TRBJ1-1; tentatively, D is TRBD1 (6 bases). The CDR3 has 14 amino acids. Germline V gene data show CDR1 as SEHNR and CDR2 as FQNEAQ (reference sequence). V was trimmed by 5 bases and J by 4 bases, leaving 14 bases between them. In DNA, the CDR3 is TGTGCCAGCAGCCCCTTAGGGGGAATCACTGAAGCTTTCTTT. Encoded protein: CASSPLGGITEAFF.

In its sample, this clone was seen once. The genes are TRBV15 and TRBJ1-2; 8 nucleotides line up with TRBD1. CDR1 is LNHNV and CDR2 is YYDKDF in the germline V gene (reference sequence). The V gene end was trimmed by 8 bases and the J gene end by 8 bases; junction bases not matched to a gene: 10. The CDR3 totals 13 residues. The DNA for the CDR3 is TGTGCCACCGCTCCAGGGGGCCTCCGCGGCTACACCTTC. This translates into CATAPGGLRGYTF.

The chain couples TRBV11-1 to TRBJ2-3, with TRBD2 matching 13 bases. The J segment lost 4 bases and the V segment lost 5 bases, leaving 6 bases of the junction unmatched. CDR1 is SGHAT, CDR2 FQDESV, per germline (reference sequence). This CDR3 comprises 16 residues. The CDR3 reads CASSPGLAGAADTQYF. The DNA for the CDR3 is TGTGCCAGCAGCCCTGGACTAGCGGGGGCGGCAGATACGCAGTATTTT.

CDR3 in DNA: TGTGCCAGCAGTAAAAGGGGGACCGGTCTAGCGGGGGGGTTCACAGATACGCAGTATTTT. It is translated as CASSKRGTGLAGGFTDTQYF. The J gene is TRBJ2-3, the V gene TRBV2; 12 nucleotides match TRBD2. CDR1 is SNHLY and CDR2 is FYNNEI in the germline V gene. Trimming took 5 bases from V and 2 from J; bases not matched to a gene: 17. CDR3 length: 20 residues.

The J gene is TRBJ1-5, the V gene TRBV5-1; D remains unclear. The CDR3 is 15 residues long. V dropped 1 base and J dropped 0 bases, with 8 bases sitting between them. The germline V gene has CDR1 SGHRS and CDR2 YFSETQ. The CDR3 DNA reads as TGCGCCAGCAGCTTGAGAGGAGATAGCAATCAGCCCCAGCATTTT. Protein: CASSLRGDSNQPQHF.

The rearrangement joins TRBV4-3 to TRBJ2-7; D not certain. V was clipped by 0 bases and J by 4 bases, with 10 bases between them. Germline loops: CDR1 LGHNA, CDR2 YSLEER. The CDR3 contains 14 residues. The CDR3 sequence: CASSQDTQSYEQYF. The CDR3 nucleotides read TGCGCCAGCAGCCAAGATACACAGTCGTACGAGCAGTACTTC.

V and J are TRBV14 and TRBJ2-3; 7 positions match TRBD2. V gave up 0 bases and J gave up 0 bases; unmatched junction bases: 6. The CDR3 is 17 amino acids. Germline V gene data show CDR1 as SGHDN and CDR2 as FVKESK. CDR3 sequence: CASSQELPSGSTDTQYF. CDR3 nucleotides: TGTGCCAGCAGCCAAGAATTGCCTAGCGGTAGCACAGATACGCAGTATTTT. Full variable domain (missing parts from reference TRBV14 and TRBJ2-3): EAGVTQFPSHSVIEKGQTVTLRCDPISGHDNLYWYRRVMGKEIKFLLHFVKESKQDESGMPNNRFLAERTGGTYSTLKVQPAELEDSGVYFCASSQELPSGSTDTQYFGPGTRLTVL.

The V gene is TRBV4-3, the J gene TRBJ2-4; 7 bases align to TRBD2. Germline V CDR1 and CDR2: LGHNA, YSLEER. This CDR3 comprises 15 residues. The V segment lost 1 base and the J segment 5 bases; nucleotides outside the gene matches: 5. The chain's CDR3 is CASSQVVGGENIQYF. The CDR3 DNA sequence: TGCGCCAGCAGCCAAGTAGTGGGAGGGGAAAACATTCAGTACTTC.

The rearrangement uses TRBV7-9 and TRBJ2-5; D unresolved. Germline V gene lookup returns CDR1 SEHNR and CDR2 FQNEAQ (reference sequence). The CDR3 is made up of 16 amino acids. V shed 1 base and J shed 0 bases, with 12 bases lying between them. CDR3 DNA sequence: TGTGCCAGCAGCTTAGGAGGCAGTAGGTACCAAGAGACCCAGTACTTC. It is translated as CASSLGGSRYQETQYF.

CDR3 residues: CASRTLAGATDTQYF. The CDR3 nucleotides read TGTGCCAGCAGAACCCTAGCGGGGGCCACAGATACGCAGTATTTT. V gene TRBV6-5 combines with J gene TRBJ2-3; 10 nucleotides match TRBD2. Germline lookup yields CDR1 MNHEY and CDR2 SVGAGI. This CDR3 spans 15 amino acids. V lost 6 bases, J lost 2 bases, and 5 bases stayed unmatched.